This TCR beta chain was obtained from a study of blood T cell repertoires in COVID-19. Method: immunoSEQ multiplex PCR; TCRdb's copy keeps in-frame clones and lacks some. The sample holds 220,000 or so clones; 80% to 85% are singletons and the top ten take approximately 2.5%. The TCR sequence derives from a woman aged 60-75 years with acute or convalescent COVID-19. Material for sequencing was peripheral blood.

DNA of the CDR3: TGTGCCAGCAGTGAAGCTACCAGGGGCAAAAACATTCAGTACTTC. Translating it yields CASSEATRGKNIQYF. The chain employs TRBV6-1 and TRBJ2-4, with D possibly TRBD1 on 6 matching bases. V was trimmed by 0 bases and J by 3 bases, leaving 9 bases between them. This CDR3 spans 15 amino acids. Germline CDR1 MNHNS, CDR2 SASEGT.